This T cell receptor (beta chain) was observed in a study of blood T cell repertoires in COVID-19. Profiling relied on immunoSEQ multiplex PCR, and the TCRdb table lists in-frame clones only, not all of them. The sample contains 310,000 or so clones, 86% of which appear only once. Per germline, CDR1 SGHNT and CDR2 YYREEE (reference sequence). V was trimmed by 4 bases and J by 2 bases, leaving 13 bases between them. This CDR3 region has 14 residues. The V and J genes are TRBV5-4 and TRBJ2-7; D is possibly TRBD1 (5 bases). The sequenced sample was peripheral blood. The TCR sequence derives from a woman in her thirties who had recovered from COVID-19. The CDR3 sequence is CASSQGHGPYEQYF. As DNA, the CDR3 is TGTGCCAGCAGCCAAGGACATGGCCCCTACGAGCAGTACTTC.